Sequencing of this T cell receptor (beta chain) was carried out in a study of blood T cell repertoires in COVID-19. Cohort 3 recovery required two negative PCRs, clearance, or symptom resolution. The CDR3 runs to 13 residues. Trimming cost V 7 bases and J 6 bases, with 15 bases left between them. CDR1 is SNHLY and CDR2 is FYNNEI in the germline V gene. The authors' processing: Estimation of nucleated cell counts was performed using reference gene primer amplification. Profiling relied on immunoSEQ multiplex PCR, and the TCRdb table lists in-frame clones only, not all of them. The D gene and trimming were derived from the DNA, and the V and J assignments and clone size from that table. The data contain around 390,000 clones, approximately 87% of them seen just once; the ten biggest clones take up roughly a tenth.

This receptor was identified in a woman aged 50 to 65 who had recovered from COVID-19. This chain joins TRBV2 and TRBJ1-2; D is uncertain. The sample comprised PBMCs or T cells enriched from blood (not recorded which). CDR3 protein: CASTAEGGHGYTF. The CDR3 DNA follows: TGTGCCAGCACGGCGGAGGGTGGCCATGGCTACACCTTC.